Reported below is one T cell receptor beta chain. Its specificity is not known. PCR employed 60 Vbeta and 13 Jbeta primers. Sequencing was performed with immunoSEQ multiplex PCR; in TCRdb, only in-frame clones are kept and a portion is missing. The sample lists under 200,000 clones; roughly four fifths were seen once. This entry belongs to a study of cytomegalovirus exposure and HLA in healthy donors. Findings of the study overall: In a later analysis, V- and J-gene trimming of beta chains associated with a DCLRE1C missense variant, replicated independently.

The sequenced sample consisted of PBMCs. The source is a man aged 60-69 years in good health and CMV-seronegative.

The CDR3 DNA reads TGTGCCAGCAGCTTCGAAGCGGGGGGGCGGAATGAGCAGTTCTTC. It codes for CASSFEAGGRNEQFF. This sequence joins TRBV5-4 and TRBJ2-1; 10 bases are shared with TRBD2. J was trimmed by 7 bases and V by 2 bases; bases with no gene match: 6. CDR1 and CDR2 (germline): SGHNT, YYREEE (reference sequence). This CDR3 comprises 15 residues.